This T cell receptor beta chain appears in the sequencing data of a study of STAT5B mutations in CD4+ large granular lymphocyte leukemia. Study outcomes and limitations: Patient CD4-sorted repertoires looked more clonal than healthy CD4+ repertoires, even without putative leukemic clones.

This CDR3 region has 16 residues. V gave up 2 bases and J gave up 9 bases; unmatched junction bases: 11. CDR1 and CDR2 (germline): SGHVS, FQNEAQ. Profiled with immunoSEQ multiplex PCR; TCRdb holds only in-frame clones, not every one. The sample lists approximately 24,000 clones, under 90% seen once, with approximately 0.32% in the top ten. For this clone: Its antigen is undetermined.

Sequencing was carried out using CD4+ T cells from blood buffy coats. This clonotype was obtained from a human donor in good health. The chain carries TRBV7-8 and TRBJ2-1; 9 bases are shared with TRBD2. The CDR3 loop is CASSLSGLAGVGEQFF. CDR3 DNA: TGTGCCAGCAGCTTATCGGGATTAGCGGGAGTTGGTGAGCAGTTCTTC.